The clone carrying this TCR beta chain was counted once. What it binds is not known. The CDR3 totals 14 residues. V lost 5 bases, J lost 0 bases, and 11 bases lay in between. Per germline, CDR1 SGHKS and CDR2 YYEKEE (reference sequence). The sample comes from a study of shared clonotypes between healthy human individuals. Study context: Per donor, CD8 memory used one plate, CD8 naive used two, CD4 memory used three and CD4 naive used three. Notes on the study in general: The study sampled only blood, and tissue repertoires likely differ. Compared with clonotypes that all four donors shared, non-shared clonotypes had lower generation probabilities.

Only in-frame clones appear in the TCRdb table, and some are missing; sequencing was by immunoSEQ multiplex PCR. Here the sample spans roughly 200,000 clones, approximately 62% being singletons. The specimen sequenced was memory CD4+ T cells sorted from blood. Subset denoted: CD45RA-negative fraction. This receptor was taken from a man between 25 and 39 years old in good health. The genes are TRBV5-5 and TRBJ1-1, with D possibly being TRBD1 (5 bases). CDR3 nucleotide sequence: TGTGCCAGCAGTATACAAGGGGTGAACACTGAAGCTTTCTTT. It yields the protein CASSIQGVNTEAFF.